One and the same sample provided the 24 T cell receptor beta chains below, sequenced in a study of blood T cell repertoires in COVID-19. Sequencing used immunoSEQ multiplex PCR; TCRdb keeps in-frame clones, though not all of them. In the table there are 65,000 to 70,000 clones, about 85% of which are singletons. The sequenced material came from peripheral blood. These receptors came from a man older than 75 with acute or convalescent COVID-19.

This chain connects TRBV18 to TRBJ2-7; perhaps TRBD2 as D (7 bases). Trimming removed 3 bases at V and 9 bases at J, with 12 bases between. Germline loops: CDR1 KGHSH, CDR2 LQKENI. This CDR3 spans 12 amino acids. The CDR3 is CASSPLGGPQYF. The CDR3 nucleotides are TGTGCCAGCTCACCCCTGGGGGGGCCGCAGTACTTC.

The CDR3 protein is CASSTRGQAPRDTEAFF. The CDR3 DNA is TGTGCCAGTAGTACTAGGGGACAGGCCCCAAGGGACACTGAAGCTTTCTTT. The V call is TRBV19, the J call TRBJ1-1, with TRBD1 matching over 8 bases. The CDR3 is made up of 17 amino acids. V was pared by 4 bases and J by 3 bases, with 13 bases of the junction left unmatched. Germline V gene data show CDR1 as LNHDA and CDR2 as SQIVND (reference sequence).

The J gene is TRBJ1-4, the V gene TRBV18; 7 nucleotides align to TRBD1. V was pared by 5 bases and J by 2 bases, with 5 bases of the junction left unmatched. The length of the CDR3 is 15 residues. The germline gives CDR1 KGHSH, CDR2 LQKENI. CDR3 in amino acids: CASSTNRGTNEKLFF. The CDR3 DNA reads as TGTGCCAGCTCAACTAACAGGGGTACTAATGAAAAACTGTTTTTT.

The CDR3 protein is CASSEVSGRPYEQYF. The CDR3 DNA reads TGCGCCAGCAGTGAGGTTAGCGGGAGACCCTACGAGCAGTACTTC. The chain couples TRBV10-1 to TRBJ2-7; TRBD2 aligns across 9 bases. Trimming took 2 bases from V and 2 from J; bases not matched to a gene: 4. Germline V gene sequence: CDR1 WNHNN, CDR2 SYGVQD (reference sequence). CDR3 length: 15 residues.

The rearrangement uses TRBV4-3 and TRBJ2-2; 9 bases are shared with TRBD1. The V gene end was trimmed by 0 bases and the J gene end by 5 bases; junction bases not matched to a gene: 7. The CDR3 length is 17 residues. Germline CDR1 is LGHNA and CDR2 is YSLEER. DNA of the CDR3: TGCGCCAGCAGCCAAGAACCTCGGACAGGGGAGACCGGGGAGCTGTTTTTT. It codes for CASSQEPRTGETGELFF.

This clone was recorded only once. V usage is TRBV3-1 (or the pseudogene TRBV3-2) and J usage is TRBJ2-2; D is undetermined. V lost 2 bases and J 7 bases, leaving 2 bases between the germline ends. CDR1 LGHDT and CDR2 YNNKEL come from the germline V gene (reference sequence). The CDR3 length is 11 residues. The DNA of the CDR3 is TGTGCCAGCAGCCAACGCGGGGAGCTGTTTTTT. Its protein product is CASSQRGELFF.

The V call is TRBV28, the J call TRBJ1-5; 8 bases map to TRBD1. The germline V gene encodes CDR1 MDHEN and CDR2 SYDVKM. J gave up 1 base and V 6 bases, and 2 bases lay outside the gene matches. The CDR3 consists of 14 residues. CDR3 DNA: TGTGCCAGCAGCACAGGGGGAAGCAATCAGCCCCAGCATTTT. It codes for CASSTGGSNQPQHF.

The chain uses TRBV5-6 and TRBJ2-5, with D perhaps matching TRBD1 (7 bases). This CDR3 has 13 residues. Trimming removed 0 bases from V and 5 bases from J, with 8 bases in between. Germline lookup yields CDR1 SGHDT and CDR2 YYEEEE. The CDR3 loop reads CASSLAGGETQYF. DNA of the CDR3: TGTGCCAGCAGCTTGGCAGGGGGGGAGACCCAGTACTTC.

The V and J genes are TRBV4-2 and TRBJ2-4; TRBD1 aligns across 11 bases. The CDR3 is 17 residues long. After removal of 1 base from V and 0 bases from J, the junction contained 2 bases not matched to a gene. Germline CDR1 reads LGHNA; CDR2 reads YNFKEQ. CDR3 loop: CASSQAGTGGAKNIQYF. Here the CDR3 DNA reads TGTGCCAGCAGCCAAGCCGGGACAGGGGGAGCCAAAAACATTCAGTACTTC.

The J gene is TRBJ2-7, the V gene TRBV6-6; 11 bases line up with TRBD2. Germline lookup yields CDR1 MNHNY and CDR2 SVGAGI (reference sequence). The V segment lost 6 bases and the J segment 6 bases; nucleotides outside the gene matches: 4. The CDR3 has 13 amino acids. CDR3 residues: CASRLLAGGEQYF. The CDR3 DNA reads as TGTGCCAGCAGACTCCTAGCGGGAGGCGAGCAGTACTTC.

The chain carries TRBV2 and TRBJ2-5; 9 positions match TRBD2. In germline, CDR1 is SNHLY, CDR2 FYNNEI. The CDR3 extends over 15 amino acids. V trimming: 8 bases; J trimming: 5 bases; junction bases outside the gene matches: 12. CDR3 residues: CASRGSGSFGETQYF. The CDR3, as DNA: TGTGCCAGCCGGGGTAGCGGGAGCTTCGGGGAGACCCAGTACTTC.

The chain couples TRBV29-1 to TRBJ2-1; D not certain. V lost 5 bases, J lost 5 bases, and 13 bases lay in between. CDR1 and CDR2 (germline): SQVTM, ANQGSEA. The CDR3 runs 13 residues. The CDR3 nucleotides read TGCAGCGTTTCCGACGGGTTCAACAATGAGCAGTTCTTC. Translating it yields CSVSDGFNNEQFF.

This clone appeared once. This sequence joins TRBV6-5 and TRBJ2-7; weak D call: TRBD1 (6 bases). Trimming left V 6 bases short and J 12 bases short, with 18 bases between. The CDR3 is 12 amino acids. Germline V gene sequence: CDR1 MNHEY, CDR2 SVGAGI. CDR3 protein: CASSSGQSSVYF. DNA for the CDR3: TGTGCCAGCAGCTCCGGACAGTCCAGCGTGTACTTC.

The CDR3 DNA follows: TGTGCCACCAGTGATCCCAGACTAGCGGGAGTCCGGGGTTACAATGAGCAGTTCTTC. Translated: CATSDPRLAGVRGYNEQFF. V gene TRBV24-1 combines with J gene TRBJ2-1; TRBD2 agrees at 12 bases. The CDR3 loop spans 19 amino acids. The V segment lost 3 bases and the J segment 4 bases; nucleotides outside the gene matches: 12. CDR1 and CDR2 (germline): KGHDR, SFDVKD.

This clone has just one count. The chain is built from TRBV19 and TRBJ2-5; tentatively, D is TRBD2 (6 bases). Trimming left V 8 bases short and J 5 bases short, with 18 bases between. This CDR3 region has 14 residues. Germline CDR1 LNHDA, CDR2 SQIVND (reference sequence). The CDR3 spells CASGPGLPGETQYF. The CDR3 region has the DNA TGTGCCAGTGGCCCGGGACTCCCAGGGGAGACCCAGTACTTC.

The chain is built from TRBV10-3 and TRBJ2-7; D might be TRBD1 (6 bases). Germline V CDR1 and CDR2: ENHRY, SYGVKD. CDR3 length: 14 residues. V was clipped by 0 bases and J by 3 bases, with 9 bases between them. The CDR3 region is CAISESIGGYEQYF. Written as DNA, the CDR3 is TGTGCCATCAGTGAGTCAATAGGGGGCTACGAGCAGTACTTC.

CDR3 nucleotides: TGCAGCGTTTACTTCCGGGACAGGGAGACCCAGTACTTC. Protein sequence: CSVYFRDRETQYF. The rearrangement uses TRBV29-1 and TRBJ2-5, with 8 positions matching TRBD1. The junction had 7 bases not matched to a gene; V was cut back by 5 bases and J by 5 bases. Per the germline V gene, CDR1 is SQVTM and CDR2 is ANQGSEA. This CDR3 is built from 13 residues.

The chain is built from TRBV2 and TRBJ2-7, with no clear D. CDR3 length equals 15 residues. Between the trimmed V and J ends, which lost 0 bases and 2 bases, there was a span of 11 bases. Germline assignment: CDR1 SNHLY and CDR2 FYNNEI. This CDR3 is CASSEAPQVTYEQYF. The CDR3, as DNA: TGTGCCAGCAGTGAAGCCCCCCAGGTAACCTACGAGCAGTACTTC.

This chain links TRBV7-8 with TRBJ2-7; 11 nucleotides match TRBD2. Germline lookup yields CDR1 SGHVS and CDR2 FQNEAQ. With 5 bases clipped from V and 6 bases from J, the junction kept 6 bases outside the gene matches. The CDR3 is 14 amino acids. DNA of the CDR3: TGTGCCAGCAGCCTGAGACTAGCGGGACGCGAGCAGTACTTC. This gives the protein CASSLRLAGREQYF.

This clone was seen only a few times. This chain links TRBV19 with TRBJ1-5; weak D call: TRBD1 (5 bases). The V gene's germline CDR1 is LNHDA and CDR2 SQIVND (reference sequence). V gave up 3 bases and J gave up 4 bases, with 10 bases separating them. This CDR3 is 14 amino acids long. This chain's CDR3 is CASSIGTVNQPQHF. The CDR3 nucleotides read TGTGCCAGTAGTATTGGGACTGTTAATCAGCCCCAGCATTTT.

This clone has more than one count but fewer than ten. The chain has TRBV7-8 and TRBJ1-1; D gene uncertain. The CDR3 runs 14 residues. Germline-derived CDR1 and CDR2 are SGHVS and FQNEAQ. V was pared by 2 bases and J by 5 bases, with 12 bases between. CDR3 sequence (DNA): TGTGCCAGCAGCTTACTACGGGATGAGACTGAAGCTTTCTTT. Amino acid sequence: CASSLLRDETEAFF. Complete variable domain (other parts from reference TRBV7-8 and TRBJ1-1): GAGVSQSPRYKVAKRGQDVALRCDPISGHVSLFWYQQALGQGPEFLTYFQNEAQLDKSGLPSDRFFAERPEGSVSTLKIQRTQQEDSAVYLCASSLLRDETEAFFGQGTRLTVV.

This chain links TRBV5-8 with TRBJ2-7; TRBD2 might be the D (6 bases). Trimming pared 0 bases from V and 3 bases from J, leaving 10 bases between. Germline V CDR1 and CDR2: SGHTS, YDEGEE. This CDR3 comprises 14 residues. The chain's CDR3 is CASSLGGVLYEQYF. The CDR3 DNA sequence: TGTGCCAGCAGCTTGGGGGGGGTTCTCTACGAGCAGTACTTC. Combining the CDR3 with reference TRBV5-8 and TRBJ2-7 gives the whole variable domain EAGVTQSPTHLIKTRGQQATLRCSPISGHTSVYWYQQALGLGLQFLLWYDEGEERNRGNFPPRFSGRQFPNYSSELNVNALELEDSALYLCASSLGGVLYEQYFGPGTRLTVT.

V and J are TRBV30 and TRBJ1-5; no clear D gene. This CDR3 region has 13 residues. V was shortened by 2 bases and J by 9 bases, with 14 bases between the two germline ends. Germline V gene lookup returns CDR1 GTSNPN and CDR2 SVGIG (reference sequence). This CDR3 reads CAWSSPLGRPQHF. The CDR3 DNA reads TGTGCCTGGAGTTCCCCACTCGGGAGGCCCCAGCATTTT.

This rearrangement joins TRBV7-6 to TRBJ2-1, with TRBD1 matching 8 bases. V gave up 1 base and J gave up 2 bases; unmatched junction bases: 4. Per the germline V gene, CDR1 is SGHVS and CDR2 is FNYEAQ. The CDR3 is 16 amino acids. Here the CDR3 reads CASSLGYRGAYNEQFF. The CDR3 DNA sequence: TGTGCCAGCAGCTTAGGGTACAGGGGGGCCTACAATGAGCAGTTCTTC.